The source of this T cell receptor beta chain is a study of spatial heterogeneity in lung cancer. TCRdb re-analysed the 5' RACE reads in MiXCR, keeping a single row per CDR3 protein. Of fewer than 6,500 distinct CDR3 sequences in the sample, less than 15% were seen once. J was trimmed by 0 bases and V by 4 bases; bases with no gene match: 7. This CDR3 region has 18 residues. Germline V gene lookup returns CDR1 SGHNT and CDR2 YYREEE (reference sequence). The table lists this clonotype with a few counts. The time point is: sample taken at primary tumor resection. The sample here was normal lung tissue next to the tumor, taken at surgery. This sequence originates from a female donor with early-stage non-small cell lung cancer. The rearrangement joins TRBV5-4 to TRBJ2-2, with 12 bases identical to TRBD2. The CDR3 here is CASSPGTSGPTNTGELFF. The CDR3 DNA reads as TGTGCCAGCAGCCCCGGGACTAGCGGGCCCACGAACACCGGGGAGCTGTTTTTT.